This T cell receptor (beta chain) was sequenced during a study of blood T cell repertoires in COVID-19. Study information: The United States, Italy and Spain provided the acute and convalescent COVID-19 samples. PBMCs, B-cell-depleted T cells, or T cells provided the cDNA or gDNA that made up the material.

As processed by the authors: Amplification from reference gene primers served as the basis for estimated nucleated cell counts. Here immunoSEQ multiplex PCR was the method, and the copy in TCRdb shows in-frame clones only, minus some. The V and J calls and the clone size are those of that table, but D and trimming were determined from the DNA. The sample lists more than 150,000 clones, approximately 80% occurring once. Germline V lookup: CDR1 MNHNY, CDR2 SVGAGI (reference sequence). V lost 2 bases and J lost 8, with 15 bases in between. The CDR3 length is 14 residues. The TCR comes from a man aged 55 to 70 with acute or convalescent COVID-19. The sequencing input was peripheral blood. The V gene is TRBV6-6, the J gene TRBJ1-2; D remains ambiguous. The CDR3 protein is CASSYPPEGKGYTF. The CDR3 bases are TGTGCCAGCAGTTACCCCCCCGAGGGAAAGGGCTACACCTTC.